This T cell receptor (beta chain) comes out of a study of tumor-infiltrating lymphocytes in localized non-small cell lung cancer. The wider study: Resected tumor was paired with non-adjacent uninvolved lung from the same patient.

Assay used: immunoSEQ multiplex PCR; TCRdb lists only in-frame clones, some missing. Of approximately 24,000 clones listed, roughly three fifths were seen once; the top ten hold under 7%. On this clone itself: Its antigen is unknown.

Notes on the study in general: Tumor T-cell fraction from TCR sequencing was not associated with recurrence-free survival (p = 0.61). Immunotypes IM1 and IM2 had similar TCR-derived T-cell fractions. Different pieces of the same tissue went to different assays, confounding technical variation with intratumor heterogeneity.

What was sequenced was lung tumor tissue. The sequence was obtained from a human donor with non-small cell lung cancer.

The CDR3 bases are TGTGCCTGGAGTGGACCGGGACTAGCGGTTGATGAGCAGTTCTTC. Translation: CAWSGPGLAVDEQFF. This chain joins TRBV30 and TRBJ2-1; 11 nucleotides agree with TRBD2. CDR3 length: 15 residues. The trim removed 1 base at V and 8 bases at J, leaving 7 bases unmatched. The germline gives CDR1 GTSNPN, CDR2 SVGIG (reference sequence).